This entry lists 5 T cell receptor beta chains sequenced from one sample in a study of T cell responses to AZD1222 COVID-19 vaccine. Measured with immunoSEQ multiplex PCR; TCRdb has only the in-frame clones, and not every one. The repertoire consists of 150,000 to 200,000 clones, with approximately 90% occurring once and the leading ten covering 3.5% to 5.5%. Sequencing used peripheral blood, obtained 28 days after the second dose of the MenACWY control vaccine. The receptors were sampled from an adult who received the MenACWY meningococcal vaccine as a control.

The chain couples TRBV30 to TRBJ2-1; D might be TRBD1 or TRBD2, each matching 5 bases. From germline, CDR1 is GTSNPN and CDR2 SVGIG (reference sequence). This CDR3 is 12 amino acids long. The CDR3 DNA is TGTGCACACGGGGACGGTTACAATGAGCAGTTCTTC. This codes for CAHGDGYNEQFF. Supplemented by reference TRBV30 and TRBJ2-1, the full variable domain reads SQTIHQWPATLVQPVGSPLSLECTVEGTSNPNLYWYRQAAGRGLQLLFYSVGIGQISSEVPQNLSASRPQDRQFILSSKKLLLSDSGFYLCAHGDGYNEQFFGPGTRLTVL.

The V call is TRBV25-1, the J call TRBJ2-7; the D is unclear. Per germline, CDR1 MGHDK and CDR2 SYGVNS. Trimming pared 2 bases from V and 7 bases from J, leaving 6 bases between. The CDR3 has 11 residues. DNA for the CDR3: TGTGCCAGCAGTGAACGGTCAGAGCAGTACTTC. It yields the protein CASSERSEQYF.

V is TRBV30 and J is TRBJ1-5; D is possibly TRBD1 (6 bases). Germline values: CDR1 GTSNPN, CDR2 SVGIG (reference sequence). The CDR3 runs to 15 residues. Trimming took off 3 bases at V and 6 bases at J, with 18 bases between the two ends. The CDR3 loop is CAWSLGGVIRQPQHF. The CDR3 coding sequence is TGTGCCTGGAGCCTAGGGGGGGTTATCCGTCAGCCCCAGCATTTT.

In its sample, this clone was seen a few times. The rearrangement uses TRBV19 and TRBJ1-2, with D perhaps matching TRBD1 (5 bases). V was clipped by 5 bases and J by 2 bases, with 12 bases between them. The germline gives CDR1 LNHDA, CDR2 SQIVND (reference sequence). The CDR3 consists of 14 residues. CDR3 sequence: CASSGPGRNYGYTF. The DNA for the CDR3 is TGTGCCAGTAGTGGACCGGGACGCAACTATGGCTACACCTTC.

The chain recombines TRBV10-3 with TRBJ2-7, with D perhaps matching TRBD1 (6 bases). CDR3 length equals 13 residues. CDR1 ENHRY and CDR2 SYGVKD come from the germline V gene. The V end was cut by 6 bases, the J end by 3 bases, with 12 bases between. The CDR3 loop reads CAIRGGQNYEQYF. The CDR3 bases are TGTGCCATCAGAGGGGGTCAGAACTACGAGCAGTACTTC.